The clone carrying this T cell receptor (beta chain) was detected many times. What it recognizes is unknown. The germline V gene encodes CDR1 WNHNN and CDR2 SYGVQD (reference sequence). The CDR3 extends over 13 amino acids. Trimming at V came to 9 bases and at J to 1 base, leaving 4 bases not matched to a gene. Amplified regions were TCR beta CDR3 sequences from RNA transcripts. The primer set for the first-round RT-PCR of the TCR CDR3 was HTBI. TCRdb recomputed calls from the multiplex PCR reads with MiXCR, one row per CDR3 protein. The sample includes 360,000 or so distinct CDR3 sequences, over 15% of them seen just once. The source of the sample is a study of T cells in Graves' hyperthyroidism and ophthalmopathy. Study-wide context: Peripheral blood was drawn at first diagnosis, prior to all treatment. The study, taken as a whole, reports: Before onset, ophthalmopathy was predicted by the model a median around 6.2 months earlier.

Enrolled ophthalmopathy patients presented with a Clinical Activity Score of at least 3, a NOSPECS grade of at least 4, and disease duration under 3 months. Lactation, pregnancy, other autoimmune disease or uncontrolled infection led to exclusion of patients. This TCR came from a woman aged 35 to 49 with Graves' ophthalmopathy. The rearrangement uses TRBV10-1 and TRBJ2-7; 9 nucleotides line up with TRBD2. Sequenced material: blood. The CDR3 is CASSGSGSYEQYF. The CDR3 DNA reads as TGCGCCAGTAGCGGGAGCGGTTCCTACGAGCAGTACTTC.